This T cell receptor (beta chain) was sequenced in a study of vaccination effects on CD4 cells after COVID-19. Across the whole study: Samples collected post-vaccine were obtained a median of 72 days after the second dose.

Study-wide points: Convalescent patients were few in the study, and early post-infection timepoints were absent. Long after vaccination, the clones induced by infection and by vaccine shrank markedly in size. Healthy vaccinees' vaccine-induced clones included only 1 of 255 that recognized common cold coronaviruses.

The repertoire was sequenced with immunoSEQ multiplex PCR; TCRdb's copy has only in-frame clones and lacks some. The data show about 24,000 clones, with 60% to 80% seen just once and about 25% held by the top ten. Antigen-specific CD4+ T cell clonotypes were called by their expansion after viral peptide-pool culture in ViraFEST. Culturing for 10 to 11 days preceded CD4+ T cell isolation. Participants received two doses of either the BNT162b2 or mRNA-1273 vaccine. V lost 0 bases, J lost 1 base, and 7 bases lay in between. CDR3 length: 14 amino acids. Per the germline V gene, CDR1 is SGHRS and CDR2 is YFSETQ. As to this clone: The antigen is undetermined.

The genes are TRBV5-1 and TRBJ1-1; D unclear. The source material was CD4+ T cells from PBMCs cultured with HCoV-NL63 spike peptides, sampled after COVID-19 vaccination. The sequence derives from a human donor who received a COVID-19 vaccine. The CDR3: CASSLGRWNTEAFF. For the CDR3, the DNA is TGCGCCAGCAGCTTGGGTCGGTGGAACACTGAAGCTTTCTTT. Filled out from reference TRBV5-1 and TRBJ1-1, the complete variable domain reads KAGVTQTPRYLIKTRGQQVTLSCSPISGHRSVSWYQQTPGQGLQFLFEYFSETQRNKGNFPGRFSGRQFSNSRSEMNVSTLELGDSALYLCASSLGRWNTEAFFGQGTRLTVV.